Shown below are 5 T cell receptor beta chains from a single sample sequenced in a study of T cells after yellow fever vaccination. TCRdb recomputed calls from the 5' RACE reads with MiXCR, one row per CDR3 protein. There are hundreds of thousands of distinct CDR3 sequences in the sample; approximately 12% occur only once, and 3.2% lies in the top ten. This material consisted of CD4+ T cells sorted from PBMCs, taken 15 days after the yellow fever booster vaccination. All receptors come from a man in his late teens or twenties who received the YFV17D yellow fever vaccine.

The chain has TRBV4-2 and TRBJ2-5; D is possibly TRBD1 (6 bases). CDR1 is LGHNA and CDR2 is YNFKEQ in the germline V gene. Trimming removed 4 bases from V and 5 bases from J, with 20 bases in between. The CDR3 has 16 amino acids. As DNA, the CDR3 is TGTGCCAGCAGCCCCCGGGACACAATCATTGCGGAGACCCAGTACTTC. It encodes CASSPRDTIIAETQYF.

The CDR3 bases are TGTGCCAGCAGCCAGAGTCTAGGGGGCACCGGGGAGCTGTTTTTT. Protein: CASSQSLGGTGELFF. The chain couples TRBV3-1 to TRBJ2-2; D may be TRBD1 (6 bases). CDR3 size: 15 residues. Germline CDR1 is LGHDT and CDR2 is YNNKEL (reference sequence). Trimming cost V 3 bases and J 4 bases, with 12 bases left between them.

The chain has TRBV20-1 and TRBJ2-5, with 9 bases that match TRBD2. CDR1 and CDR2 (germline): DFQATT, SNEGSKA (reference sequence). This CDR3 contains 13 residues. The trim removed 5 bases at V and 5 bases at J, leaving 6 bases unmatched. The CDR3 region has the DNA TGCAGTGCTCCCGGGACTAGCTTCGAGACCCAGTACTTC. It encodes CSAPGTSFETQYF.

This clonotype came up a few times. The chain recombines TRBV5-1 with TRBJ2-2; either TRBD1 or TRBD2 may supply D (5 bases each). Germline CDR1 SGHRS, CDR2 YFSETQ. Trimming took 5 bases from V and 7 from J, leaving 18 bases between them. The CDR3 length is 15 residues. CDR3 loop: CASSRDGPEGGELFF. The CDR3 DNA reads TGCGCCAGCAGTCGGGACGGTCCAGAGGGCGGGGAGCTGTTTTTT.

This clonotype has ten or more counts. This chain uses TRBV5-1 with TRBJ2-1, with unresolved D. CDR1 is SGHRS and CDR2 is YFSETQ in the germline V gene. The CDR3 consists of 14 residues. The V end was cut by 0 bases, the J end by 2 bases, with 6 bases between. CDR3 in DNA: TGCGCCAGCAGCTTGGAAGCCGCCTACAATGAGCAGTTCTTC. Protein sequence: CASSLEAAYNEQFF.